This T cell receptor (beta chain) was sequenced during a study of shared clonotypes between healthy human individuals. Study-level information: Per donor, three plates held CD4 naive cells, three held CD4 memory, two held CD8 naive and one held CD8 memory.

Overall study results and limits: Since donors were few, the genetic and exposure-history diversity represented was limited.

Deletions cut 0 bases from V and 1 base from J, with 7 bases between. The germline V gene encodes CDR1 SGHAT and CDR2 FQNNGV. CDR3 length: 15 residues. This clone was counted ten times or more. The antigen remains unidentified. Additional DNA sequences in this sample encode the identical CDR3. Genomic DNA from each subset was divided evenly over several immunoSEQ plates. TCRdb's table, derived via immunoSEQ multiplex PCR, lists solely in-frame clones and lacks some. Of about 100,000 clones listed, 60% to 70% are singletons. This chain connects TRBV11-2 to TRBJ1-5, with D possibly matching TRBD1 (5 bases). The origin of this receptor is a young man in good health. Specimen: memory CD8+ T cells sorted from blood. The subset: CD45RO+ cells pooled with CCR7-negative TemRA cells. The CDR3 region is CASSLDSGSNQPQHF. The CDR3 DNA sequence: TGTGCCAGCAGCTTAGATTCAGGGAGCAATCAGCCCCAGCATTTT. Filled out from reference TRBV11-2 and TRBJ1-5, the complete variable domain reads EAGVAQSPRYKIIEKRQSVAFWCNPISGHATLYWYQQILGQGPKLLIQFQNNGVVDDSQLPKDRFSAERLKGVDSTLKIQPAKLEDSAVYLCASSLDSGSNQPQHFGDGTRLSIL.